The 18 T cell receptor beta chains below come from one sample, sequenced in a study of T-cell memory formation after mild COVID-19 (dated by TCRdb to the early 2020s). Preparation of the library involved 5' RACE. These reads were obtained on an Illumina NovaSeq 6000. The raw public data were reprocessed by TCRdb itself: fastp quality trimming at Q25, MiXCR clonotype calling, in-frame beta chains only. Identical CDR3 proteins give one entry, which carries the most common genes and DNA. For this sample the table gives 350,000 to 500,000 distinct CDR3 sequences, of which 15% to 20% were detected only once. In total, the top ten clones hold 20% to 25% of the sample. Sequenced material: PBMCs or a T cell subset sorted from them (not recorded which). Every receptor here comes from a man between 18 and 35 years old who had mild COVID-19 (a few samples of this study predate the infection). The sample titles of this study are shuffled in the database, so cell type and time point are left out; the donor was told from shared clones.

The chain is built from TRBV20-1 and TRBJ2-3; D uncertain. Trimming stripped 3 bases from V and 0 bases from J, with 10 bases between. Germline V gives CDR1 DFQATT, CDR2 SNEGSKA (reference sequence). This CDR3 has 14 amino acids. For the CDR3, the DNA is TGCAGTGCTAGTAGGTGGTCTAGCACAGATACGCAGTATTTT. Its translation is CSASRWSSTDTQYF.

This clonotype occurred a few times. Written as DNA, the CDR3 is TGTGCCACCAGCGGAACAAGCTCCTACGAGCAGTACGTC. Protein product: CATSGTSSYEQYV. This chain connects TRBV15 to TRBJ2-7; D call uncertain. This CDR3 comprises 13 residues. Germline V lookup: CDR1 LNHNV, CDR2 YYDKDF (reference sequence). With 5 bases removed from V and 0 bases from J, the gap between germline ends came to 8 bases.

This clonotype was observed at least ten times. The rearrangement links TRBV7-2 to TRBJ2-3, with a weak D call TRBD1 (6 bases). Germline CDR1 reads SGHTA; CDR2 reads FQGNSA. The CDR3 is 14 amino acids. V shed 6 bases and J shed 9 bases, with 19 bases lying between them. DNA of the CDR3: TGTGCCAGCAGTAAACAGGGAAAGGCGCCAACGCAGTATTTT. Encoded protein: CASSKQGKAPTQYF.

This clonotype has a handful of counts. The chain is built from TRBV7-2 and TRBJ2-4, with D unclear. The CDR3 totals 12 residues. CDR1 is SGHTA, CDR2 FQGNSA, per germline. V lost 2 bases and J 9 bases, leaving 8 bases between the germline ends. The DNA of the CDR3 is TGTGCCAGCAGCTTACCCTCAATCATTCAGTACTTC. Its translation is CASSLPSIIQYF.

The J gene is TRBJ1-5, the V gene TRBV6-2 or TRBV6-3; the D gene is possibly TRBD1 (5 bases). This CDR3 has 16 residues. V shed 7 bases and J shed 6 bases, with 22 bases lying between them. Germline lookup yields CDR1 MNHEY and CDR2 SVGEGT. CDR3 amino acids: CASIGSGSGRAQPQHF. CDR3 nucleotide sequence: TGTGCCAGCATCGGAAGCGGGTCGGGCAGGGCTCAGCCCCAGCATTTT.

This clonotype was detected a few times. V is TRBV5-6 and J is TRBJ1-2, with a possible D match to TRBD1 (5 bases). Germline V gene lookup returns CDR1 SGHDT and CDR2 YYEEEE. The CDR3 runs to 16 residues. V gave up 0 bases and J gave up 2 bases, with 14 bases separating them. The CDR3 here is CASSLGGGDQNYGYTF. CDR3 sequence (DNA): TGTGCCAGCAGCTTGGGCGGGGGAGACCAGAACTATGGCTACACCTTC.

This clonotype was observed at least ten times. V usage is TRBV5-1 and J usage is TRBJ2-5, with D possibly being TRBD2 (5 bases). Trimming stripped 3 bases from V and 2 bases from J, with 5 bases between. The germline gives CDR1 SGHRS, CDR2 YFSETQ. This CDR3 region has 12 residues. The CDR3 nucleotides are TGCGCCAGCAGCTGGAGGCAAGAGACCCAGTACTTC. Translation gives CASSWRQETQYF.

This clonotype was observed a few times. The rearrangement joins TRBV15 to TRBJ2-3; no clear D gene. With 0 bases removed from V and 1 base from J, the gap between germline ends came to 5 bases. This CDR3 comprises 14 residues. In germline, CDR1 is LNHNV, CDR2 YYDKDF (reference sequence). CDR3: CATSRDPGTDTQYF. CDR3 coding DNA: TGTGCCACCAGCAGAGATCCTGGCACAGATACGCAGTATTTT.

CDR3 DNA sequence: TGTGCCAGCAGCAGCCTGGGACCCCAATATGGCTACACCTTC. Its translation is CASSSLGPQYGYTF. This rearrangement joins TRBV12-3 or TRBV12-4 to TRBJ1-2, with a tentative D call TRBD1 (5 bases). The ends were cut back, 6 bases at V and 5 bases at J, with 16 bases in the middle. The CDR3 is 14 residues long.

In its sample, this clonotype was seen a few times. This chain uses TRBV5-5 with TRBJ2-1, with a weak D call TRBD2 (5 bases). Trimming removed 4 bases at V and 6 bases at J, with 14 bases between. The CDR3 covers 14 residues. The germline CDR1 and CDR2 sequences are SGHKS and YYEKEE (reference sequence). Written as DNA, the CDR3 is TGTGCCAGCAGCCGCGCCCTGAGGGTCAATGAGCAGTTCTTC. Protein: CASSRALRVNEQFF. The full variable domain, its missing parts supplied by reference TRBV5-5 and TRBJ2-1, is DAGVTQSPTHLIKTRGQQVTLRCSPISGHKSVSWYQQVLGQGPQFIFQYYEKEERGRGNFPDRFSARQFPNYSSELNVNALLLGDSALYLCASSRALRVNEQFFGPGTRLTVL.

This clonotype was detected only once. V usage is TRBV28 and J usage is TRBJ2-5; D unresolved. With 5 bases removed from V and 7 bases from J, the gap between germline ends came to 14 bases. Germline assignment: CDR1 MDHEN and CDR2 SYDVKM. This CDR3 spans 13 amino acids. The CDR3 sequence: CASSKVSFRTQYF. DNA for the CDR3: TGTGCCAGCAGTAAAGTCAGCTTCCGGACCCAGTACTTC.

The genes are TRBV5-4 and TRBJ2-1; 10 bases fit TRBD2. Looked up from germline, CDR1 is SGHNT and CDR2 is YYREEE (reference sequence). The V segment lost 3 bases and the J segment 5 bases; nucleotides outside the gene matches: 5. This CDR3 comprises 15 residues. CDR3 DNA sequence: TGTGCCAGCAGCTCGCAGCGGGGGGGGAACAATGAGCAGTTCTTC. Translated, it gives CASSSQRGGNNEQFF.

The gene calls are TRBV27 and TRBJ2-1; D is perhaps TRBD1 (6 bases). The germline V gene encodes CDR1 MNHEY and CDR2 SMNVEV (reference sequence). V lost 3 bases to trimming and J lost 15 bases, with 24 bases between them. This CDR3 has 15 amino acids. The chain's CDR3 is CASSFTRTVPDRWFF. CDR3 DNA sequence: TGTGCCAGCAGTTTTACACGGACAGTTCCAGATCGGTGGTTCTTC.

This clonotype occurred a few times. The genes are TRBV27 and TRBJ1-1; D call uncertain. This CDR3 comprises 11 residues. In germline, CDR1 is MNHEY, CDR2 SMNVEV (reference sequence). Trimming stripped 7 bases from V and 6 bases from J, with 9 bases between. The CDR3 here is CASKGRSEAFF. CDR3 nucleotides: TGTGCCAGCAAGGGTCGGTCTGAAGCTTTCTTT.

The rearrangement uses TRBV7-3 and TRBJ1-2; the match to TRBD1 covers 7 bases. The CDR3 consists of 15 residues. Germline CDR1 SGHTA, CDR2 FQGTGA. Trimming at V came to 5 bases and at J to 2 bases, leaving 8 bases not matched to a gene. CDR3 DNA: TGTGCCAGCAGCCCAGCTTCGACAGGGAACTATGGCTACACCTTC. Residues: CASSPASTGNYGYTF. Combining the CDR3 with reference TRBV7-3 and TRBJ1-2 gives the whole variable domain GAGVSQTPSNKVTEKGKYVELRCDPISGHTALYWYRQSLGQGPEFLIYFQGTGAADDSGLPNDRFFAVRPEGSVSTLKIQRTERGDSAVYLCASSPASTGNYGYTFGSGTRLTVV.

The J gene is TRBJ2-7, the V gene TRBV10-3, with TRBD1 matching 7 bases. The CDR3 totals 12 residues. V trimming: 10 bases; J trimming: 3 bases; junction bases outside the gene matches: 6. The V gene's germline CDR1 is ENHRY and CDR2 SYGVKD. CDR3 DNA sequence: TGTGCCACCACGGCAGGGGGCTACGAGCAGTACTTC. Translation: CATTAGGYEQYF.

The J gene is TRBJ1-1, the V gene TRBV7-9; D perhaps matches TRBD1 (5 bases). Germline V gives CDR1 SEHNR, CDR2 FQNEAQ (reference sequence). The CDR3 has 14 residues. The V and J ends lost 3 bases and 6 bases respectively, with 14 bases between them. The CDR3 here is CASSFLGGSSEAFF. The CDR3 DNA is TGTGCCAGCAGCTTCCTCGGGGGAAGTTCTGAAGCTTTCTTT.

This clonotype was detected only a few times. This CDR3 reads CASSIRGLSTDTQYF. In nucleotides, the CDR3 is TGCGCCAGCAGTATCCGGGGGCTTAGCACAGATACGCAGTATTTT. The rearrangement links TRBV5-1 to TRBJ2-3; D possibly matches TRBD1 or TRBD2 (6 bases each). From germline, CDR1 is SGHRS and CDR2 YFSETQ. With 5 bases removed from V and 0 bases from J, the gap between germline ends came to 13 bases. The CDR3 has 15 residues.